Listed below are T cell receptor beta chains from one sample, sequenced in a study of cytomegalovirus exposure and HLA in healthy donors. Only in-frame clones appear in the TCRdb table, and some are missing; sequencing was by immunoSEQ multiplex PCR. The data show 110,000 or so clones, with about four fifths seen just once and approximately 1.2% held by the top ten. Input material: PBMCs. These receptors were collected from a man aged 35-49 years in good health and CMV-seronegative. Each CDR3 is given with its conserved first and last residue.

v_gene | CDR3aa
TRBV7-2 | CASSLGRAETLFF
TRBV30 | CAWRKGLAVYNEQFF
TRBV6-1 | CASTRLAGASNEQFF
TRBV6-5 | CASSYSTTGGVTEQYF
TRBV6-5 | CASSYLAGSSTDTQYF
TRBV18 | CASSHSDRAEGYTF
TRBV27 | CASSSARVVYNSPLHF
TRBV6-5 | CASSYSRASGGETQYF
TRBV18 | CASSPPIGAPYEQYF
TRBV10-3 | CAISDGGPTFSSYNSPLHF
TRBV19 | CASSITGTPDLYSNQPQHF
TRBV5-1 | CASRWSTGRYEQYF
TRBV7-2 | CASSWRGGTDTQYF
TRBV4-3 | CASSPRGQGRPDTQYF
TRBV9 | CASSVASGGGETQYF
TRBV6-4 | CASSDEPGAYEQYF